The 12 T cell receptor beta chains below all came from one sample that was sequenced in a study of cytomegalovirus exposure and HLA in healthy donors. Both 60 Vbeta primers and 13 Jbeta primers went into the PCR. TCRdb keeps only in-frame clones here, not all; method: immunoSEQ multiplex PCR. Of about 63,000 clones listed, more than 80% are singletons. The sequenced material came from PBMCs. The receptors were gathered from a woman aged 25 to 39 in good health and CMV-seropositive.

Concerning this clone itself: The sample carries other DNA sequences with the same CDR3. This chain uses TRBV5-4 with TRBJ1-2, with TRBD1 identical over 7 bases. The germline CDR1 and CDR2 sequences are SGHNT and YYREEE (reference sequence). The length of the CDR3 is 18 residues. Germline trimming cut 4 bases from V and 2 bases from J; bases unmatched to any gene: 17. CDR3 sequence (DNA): TGTGCCAGCAGCCACGGAAGCCTCGGACTACAGGGGAACTATGGCTACACCTTC. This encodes CASSHGSLGLQGNYGYTF.

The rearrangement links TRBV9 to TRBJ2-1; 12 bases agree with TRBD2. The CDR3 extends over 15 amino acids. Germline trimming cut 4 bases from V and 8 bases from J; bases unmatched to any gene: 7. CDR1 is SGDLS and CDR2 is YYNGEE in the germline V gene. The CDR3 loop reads CASSLRTSGEDEQFF. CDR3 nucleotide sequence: TGTGCCAGCAGCCTCAGGACTAGCGGGGAAGATGAGCAGTTCTTC.

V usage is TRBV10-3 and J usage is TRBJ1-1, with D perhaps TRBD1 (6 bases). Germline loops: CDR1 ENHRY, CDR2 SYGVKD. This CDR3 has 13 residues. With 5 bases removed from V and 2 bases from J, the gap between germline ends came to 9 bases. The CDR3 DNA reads TGTGCCATCAGTTCAGGGGAAAACACTGAAGCTTTCTTT. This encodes CAISSGENTEAFF.

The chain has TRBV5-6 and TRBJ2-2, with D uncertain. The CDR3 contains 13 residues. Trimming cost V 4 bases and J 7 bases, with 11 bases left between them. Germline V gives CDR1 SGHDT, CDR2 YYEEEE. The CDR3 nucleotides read TGTGCCAGCAGCGTACTATTAGGCGGGGAGCTGTTTTTT. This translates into CASSVLLGGELFF.

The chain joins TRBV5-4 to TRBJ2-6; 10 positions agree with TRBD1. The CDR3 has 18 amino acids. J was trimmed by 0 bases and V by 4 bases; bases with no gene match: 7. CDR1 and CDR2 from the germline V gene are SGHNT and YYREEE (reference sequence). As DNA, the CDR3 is TGTGCCAGCAGCGCCCGGACAGGGGGGTCCTCTGGGGCCAACGTCCTGACTTTC. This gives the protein CASSARTGGSSGANVLTF.

This CDR3 is CASSVGWSGGHEAFF. The CDR3 DNA reads as TGTGCCAGCAGTGTTGGGTGGTCAGGGGGCCATGAAGCTTTCTTT. The rearrangement uses TRBV27 and TRBJ1-1, with 8 bases lining up with TRBD1. There are 15 residues in the CDR3. From germline, CDR1 is MNHEY and CDR2 SMNVEV (reference sequence). V lost 5 bases to trimming and J lost 7 bases; unmatched junction nucleotides: 12.

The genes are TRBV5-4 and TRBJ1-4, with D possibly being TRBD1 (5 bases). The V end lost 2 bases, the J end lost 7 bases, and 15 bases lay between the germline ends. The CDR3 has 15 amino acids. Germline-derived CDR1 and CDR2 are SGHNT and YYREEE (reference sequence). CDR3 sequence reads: CASSFTGDGIEKLFF. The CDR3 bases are TGTGCCAGCAGCTTTACGGGGGACGGGATTGAAAAACTGTTTTTT.

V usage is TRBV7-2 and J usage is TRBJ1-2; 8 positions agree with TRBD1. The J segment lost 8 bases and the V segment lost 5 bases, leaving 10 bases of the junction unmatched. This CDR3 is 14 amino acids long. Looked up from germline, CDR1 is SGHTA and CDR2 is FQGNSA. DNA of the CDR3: TGTGCCAGCAGCGAGCCCTTCAGGGGGCGCGGCTACACCTTC. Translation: CASSEPFRGRGYTF.

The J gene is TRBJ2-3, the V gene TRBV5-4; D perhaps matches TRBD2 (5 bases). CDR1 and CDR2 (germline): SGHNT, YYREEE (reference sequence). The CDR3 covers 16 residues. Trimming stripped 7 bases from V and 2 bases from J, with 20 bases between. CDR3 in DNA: TGTGCCAGCTCTTTATCCGATGGACTGTACACAGATACGCAGTATTTT. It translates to CASSLSDGLYTDTQYF.

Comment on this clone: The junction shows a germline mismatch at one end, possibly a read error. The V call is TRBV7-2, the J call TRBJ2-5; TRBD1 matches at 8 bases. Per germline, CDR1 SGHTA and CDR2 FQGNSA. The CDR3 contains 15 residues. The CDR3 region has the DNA TGTGCCAGCAGCTCCATACAGGGGGTGAGAGAGACCCGGTACTTC. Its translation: CASSSIQGVRETRYF.

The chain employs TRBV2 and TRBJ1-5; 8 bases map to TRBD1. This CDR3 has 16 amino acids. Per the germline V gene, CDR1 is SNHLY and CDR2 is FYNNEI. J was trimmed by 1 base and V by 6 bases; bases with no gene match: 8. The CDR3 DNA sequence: TGTGCCAGCAGCCGAGGACAGGGTGGGAGCAATCAGCCCCAGCATTTT. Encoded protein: CASSRGQGGSNQPQHF.

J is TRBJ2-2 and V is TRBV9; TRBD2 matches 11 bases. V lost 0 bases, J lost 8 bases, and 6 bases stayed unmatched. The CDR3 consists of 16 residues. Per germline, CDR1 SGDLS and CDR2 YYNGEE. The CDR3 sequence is CASSVGLAGGWGELFF. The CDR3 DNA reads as TGTGCCAGCAGCGTAGGGCTAGCGGGAGGCTGGGGGGAGCTGTTTTTT.